This T cell receptor (beta chain) stems from a study of shared clonotypes between healthy human individuals. The germline V gene encodes CDR1 SGHAT and CDR2 FQDESV (reference sequence). This CDR3 has 15 amino acids. Trimming took 4 bases from V and 3 from J; bases not matched to a gene: 8. Measured with immunoSEQ multiplex PCR; TCRdb has only the in-frame clones, and not every one. There are roughly 1 million clones in the sample; about 80% occur only once, and about 1.4% lies in the top ten. The sample comprised memory CD4+ T cells sorted from blood. Noted subset: CD45RA-negative fraction. The rearrangement links TRBV11-1 to TRBJ2-5; TRBD2 matches 7 bases. This receptor was taken from a man aged 18 to 30 in good health. The CDR3 spells CASSSPSGNKETQYF. In DNA, the CDR3 is TGTGCCAGCAGCTCGCCTAGCGGAAACAAAGAGACCCAGTACTTC.